This T cell receptor beta chain emerged from a study of blood T cells in healthy people across ages. Overall study findings and caveats: The unknown donor CMV status may have confounded expanded clonotype changes.

Together with a sample-barcoded 5' primer, a J-beta primer mix was included in a second PCR lasting roughly 6 to 12 cycles. TCRdb independently ran MiXCR on the 5' RACE reads; one entry per CDR3 protein. The repertoire has about 540,000 distinct CDR3 sequences, 20% to 30% of them found once; the top ten carry roughly 9%. Germline CDR1 MNHNS, CDR2 SASEGT. J lost 5 bases, V lost 0 bases, and 4 bases had no gene match. The CDR3 sequence is 15 residues long. As for this clonotype: The antigen is unknown.

The data also belong to a second study, concerning T cells of mothers and their children.

The specimen sequenced was blood. This chain connects TRBV6-1 to TRBJ1-3; 7 bases fit TRBD1. The receptor's source is a boy aged 5-17 years in good health. CDR3 residues: CASSEAGGIRNTIYF. The CDR3 DNA reads TGTGCCAGCAGTGAAGCAGGGGGCATACGAAACACCATATATTTT.